This T cell receptor beta chain was profiled in a study of radiotherapy plus CTLA-4 blockade in lung cancer. The wider study: The study recorded objective responses in 18% of patients and disease control in around 33%. Regarding the study as a whole: Clones derived from tumor TCRs expanded in blood after radiotherapy plus ipilimumab.

A word on this clone: Its target is unknown.

Repertoires were generated with immunoSEQ multiplex PCR, while TCRdb's copy carries only in-frame clones and drops some. The sample lists more than 75,000 clones; roughly 80% were seen once. Trimming removed 3 bases from V and 4 bases from J, with 20 bases in between. Germline lookup yields CDR1 MNHNS and CDR2 SASEGT. This CDR3 comprises 17 residues. The chain couples TRBV6-1 to TRBJ2-3; a weak D match, TRBD1 (6 bases). The source material was peripheral blood, sampled from a patient treated with radiotherapy plus ipilimumab. This receptor was taken from a human donor with non-small cell lung cancer that progressed on radiotherapy plus ipilimumab. The CDR3 reads CASSDMITGSGSDTQYF. CDR3 DNA sequence: TGTGCCAGCAGTGATATGATAACAGGGAGTGGTTCAGATACGCAGTATTTT.